One and the same sample provided the 29 T cell receptor beta chains below, sequenced in a study of blood T cell repertoires in COVID-19. Profiling relied on immunoSEQ multiplex PCR, and the TCRdb table lists in-frame clones only, not all of them. The repertoire holds just over 250,000 clones, approximately 92% seen once, with approximately 2.6% in the top ten. Sequencing was performed on peripheral blood. The receptors originated from a young adult with COVID-19, enrolled during active disease.

The chain is built from TRBV18 and TRBJ2-7; D not certain. The CDR3 runs 14 residues. The V and J ends lost 0 bases and 1 base respectively, with 7 bases between them. The germline CDR1 and CDR2 sequences are KGHSH and LQKENI. CDR3 DNA sequence: TGTGCCAGCTCACCACCAGAGACTTCCTACGAGCAGTACTTC. This sequence encodes CASSPPETSYEQYF.

This clone was observed a few times. CDR3 residues: CAWRGRERGTEAFF. The CDR3 nucleotides read TGTGCCTGGAGGGGTAGGGAAAGGGGGACTGAAGCTTTCTTT. The chain combines TRBV30 with TRBJ1-1, with D possibly TRBD1 on 6 matching bases. Trimming took off 3 bases at V and 5 bases at J, with 16 bases between the two ends. Germline V gene sequence: CDR1 GTSNPN, CDR2 SVGIG (reference sequence). This CDR3 spans 14 amino acids.

The chain's CDR3 is CASSPLGPGGEAFF. The CDR3, as DNA: TGCGCCAGCAGCCCACTGGGGCCCGGGGGTGAAGCTTTCTTT. The chain combines TRBV4-1 with TRBJ1-1; D may be TRBD1 (5 bases). The CDR3 has 14 residues. The germline V gene has CDR1 MGHRA and CDR2 YSYEKL. Deletions cut 4 bases from V and 7 bases from J, with 16 bases between.

The chain uses TRBV7-2 and TRBJ1-3, with D possibly TRBD1 on 5 matching bases. From germline, CDR1 is SGHTA and CDR2 FQGNSA. The CDR3 length is 14 residues. Trimming pared 5 bases from V and 0 bases from J, leaving 8 bases between. CDR3 bases: TGTGCCAGCAGCACACAGGACTCTGGAAACACCATATATTTT. Translation gives CASSTQDSGNTIYF.

This chain joins TRBV28 and TRBJ1-6, with 8 bases fitting TRBD1. The V gene's germline CDR1 is MDHEN and CDR2 SYDVKM. Trimming cost V 6 bases and J 9 bases; bases outside gene matches: 7. The CDR3 is 14 amino acids. The CDR3 nucleotides read TGTGCCAGCAGACCGGACAGGGAGAGTTCACCCCTCCACTTT. This codes for CASRPDRESSPLHF.

This chain uses TRBV6-5 with TRBJ2-4; D possibly corresponds to TRBD2 (5 bases). The CDR3 length is 14 residues. With 6 bases removed from V and 9 bases from J, the gap between germline ends came to 18 bases. The V gene's germline CDR1 is MNHEY and CDR2 SVGAGI. The CDR3 DNA reads as TGTGCCAGCAGACGTACAGAGGGTGAGAGCATTCAGTACTTC. This gives the protein CASRRTEGESIQYF.

This sequence joins TRBV24-1 and TRBJ2-1; 7 positions agree with TRBD2. CDR1 is KGHDR and CDR2 is SFDVKD in the germline V gene. J was trimmed by 9 bases and V by 7 bases; bases with no gene match: 2. The CDR3 runs 11 residues. The DNA for the CDR3 is TGTGCCACCAGGAGCGGGATTGAGCAGTTCTTC. This encodes CATRSGIEQFF.

The rearrangement joins TRBV7-3 to TRBJ2-7; TRBD1 might be the D (5 bases). There are 19 residues in the CDR3. Per the germline V gene, CDR1 is SGHTA and CDR2 is FQGTGA. V was cut by 1 base and J by 5 bases, with 27 bases left in between. The CDR3: CASSLNTRTSRDIEDEQYF. For the CDR3, the DNA is TGTGCCAGCAGCTTAAATACGAGGACGAGCAGGGATATAGAGGACGAGCAGTACTTC.

The table lists this clone with a few counts. The chain recombines TRBV6-1 with TRBJ1-5; D unclear. Trimming removed 2 bases at V and 0 bases at J, with 8 bases between. There are 15 residues in the CDR3. Germline lookup yields CDR1 MNHNS and CDR2 SASEGT. The CDR3 reads CASSEPVGSNQPQHF. The CDR3 bases are TGTGCCAGCAGTGAACCCGTCGGTAGCAATCAGCCCCAGCATTTT.

This sequence joins TRBV19 and TRBJ1-3; D is unresolved. Germline loops: CDR1 LNHDA, CDR2 SQIVND (reference sequence). V gave up 5 bases and J gave up 0 bases, with 11 bases separating them. The CDR3 totals 15 residues. CDR3 sequence reads: CASSPTFGSGNTIYF. In DNA form, the CDR3 reads TGTGCCAGTAGTCCGACATTTGGCTCTGGAAACACCATATATTTT.

To note about this clone: Distinct nucleotide sequences in the sample also encode this CDR3. The chain links TRBV5-1 to TRBJ2-7, with 10 bases that match TRBD1. Germline trimming cut 3 bases from V and 3 bases from J; bases unmatched to any gene: 3. This CDR3 is 14 amino acids long. Germline V gene lookup returns CDR1 SGHRS and CDR2 YFSETQ. The CDR3 bases are TGCGCCAGCAGCTCGACAGGGGGCAGCTACGAGCAGTACTTC. Translating it yields CASSSTGGSYEQYF.

V is TRBV15 and J is TRBJ2-7; TRBD2 is a possible D gene (6 bases). Germline-derived CDR1 and CDR2 are LNHNV and YYDKDF (reference sequence). The CDR3 covers 13 residues. V gave up 6 bases and J gave up 7 bases, with 16 bases separating them. DNA of the CDR3: TGTGCCACCAGTCTCGGGGCGGGATTTGAGCAGTACTTC. Translating gives CATSLGAGFEQYF.

The chain joins TRBV7-2 to TRBJ2-7; 9 bases agree with TRBD1. The J segment lost 3 bases and the V segment lost 5 bases, leaving 5 bases of the junction unmatched. Germline loops: CDR1 SGHTA, CDR2 FQGNSA. This CDR3 region has 14 residues. The CDR3 reads CASSVDRGFYEQYF. As DNA, the CDR3 is TGTGCCAGCAGCGTTGACAGGGGGTTCTACGAGCAGTACTTC.

The CDR3 reads CASSLTSGLGADTQYF. The CDR3, as DNA: TGTGCCAGCAGTTTAACTAGCGGCCTGGGGGCAGATACGCAGTATTTT. The chain recombines TRBV27 with TRBJ2-3; 8 bases align to TRBD2. CDR3 length: 16 residues. Per germline, CDR1 MNHEY and CDR2 SMNVEV (reference sequence). Germline trimming cut 2 bases from V and 4 bases from J; bases unmatched to any gene: 8.

This rearrangement joins TRBV27 to TRBJ1-5, with 7 bases that match TRBD1. This CDR3 region has 14 residues. CDR1 and CDR2 (germline): MNHEY, SMNVEV (reference sequence). Unmatched junction bases numbered 4, after V lost 3 bases and J lost 5 bases. For the CDR3, the DNA is TGTGCCAGCAGTTTTACAGGGGACCATCAGCCCCAGCATTTT. This encodes CASSFTGDHQPQHF.

The rearrangement joins TRBV5-1 to TRBJ2-5; TRBD2 is a possible D gene (7 bases). Trimming removed 2 bases from V and 2 bases from J, with 16 bases in between. Germline V CDR1 and CDR2: SGHRS, YFSETQ. The CDR3 totals 16 residues. CDR3 DNA sequence: TGCGCCAGCAGCTTTAAGGGGGGGGGACCGCAAGAGACCCAGTACTTC. Encoded protein: CASSFKGGGPQETQYF.

The genes are TRBV19 and TRBJ2-3, with 8 bases aligning to TRBD2. Germline V gene lookup returns CDR1 LNHDA and CDR2 SQIVND (reference sequence). The V segment lost 5 bases and the J segment 5 bases; nucleotides outside the gene matches: 3. This CDR3 is 13 amino acids long. The CDR3 is CASSVLAGDTQYF. The CDR3 DNA is TGTGCCAGTAGTGTGCTAGCGGGAGATACGCAGTATTTT.

Written as DNA, the CDR3 is TGCGCCAGCAGCTTGGGGACGGCCAGACTAATGAACACTGAAGCTTTCTTT. Translation: CASSLGTARLMNTEAFF. The gene calls are TRBV5-1 and TRBJ1-1; D not resolved. V was clipped by 0 bases and J by 0 bases, with 15 bases between them. Germline V CDR1 and CDR2: SGHRS, YFSETQ. The CDR3 runs 17 residues.

The chain's CDR3 is CATSAAGHNQPQHF. The CDR3 nucleotides are TGTGCCACCAGTGCGGCAGGCCACAATCAGCCCCAGCATTTT. This chain connects TRBV24-1 to TRBJ1-5; no definite D call. Trimming stripped 5 bases from V and 3 bases from J, with 10 bases between. CDR1 and CDR2 from the germline V gene are KGHDR and SFDVKD. The CDR3 loop spans 14 amino acids.

The chain recombines TRBV6-1 with TRBJ1-5; D is uncertain. Germline V lookup: CDR1 MNHNS, CDR2 SASEGT. The V and J ends lost 3 bases and 4 bases respectively, with 10 bases between them. The CDR3 spans 14 residues. The CDR3 DNA is TGTGCCAGCAGTGACCCACCAGAAAATCAGCCCCAGCATTTT. Protein product: CASSDPPENQPQHF.

This clone was seen more than once but under ten times. V is TRBV19 and J is TRBJ1-1; TRBD1 is a possible D gene (5 bases). CDR1 and CDR2 from the germline V gene are LNHDA and SQIVND (reference sequence). V was shortened by 3 bases and J by 1 base, with 6 bases between the two germline ends. This CDR3 is built from 13 residues. DNA for the CDR3: TGTGCCAGTAGTATGGGGGGGAACACTGAAGCTTTCTTT. Protein product: CASSMGGNTEAFF.

The chain uses TRBV7-8 and TRBJ2-3; 7 positions agree with TRBD2. CDR3 length equals 15 residues. V lost 1 base, J lost 7 bases, and 8 bases stayed unmatched. Germline V gene sequence: CDR1 SGHVS, CDR2 FQNEAQ. The CDR3 DNA is TGTGCCAGCAGCTTAGGGGCGGGACTACTGAATACGCAGTATTTT. It codes for CASSLGAGLLNTQYF. Filled out from reference TRBV7-8 and TRBJ2-3, the complete variable domain reads GAGVSQSPRYKVAKRGQDVALRCDPISGHVSLFWYQQALGQGPEFLTYFQNEAQLDKSGLPSDRFFAERPEGSVSTLKIQRTQQEDSAVYLCASSLGAGLLNTQYFGPGTRLTVL.

CDR3 sequence reads: CASSTPGGEQFF. The CDR3 nucleotides are TGTGCCAGCAGCACTCCCGGCGGGGAGCAGTTCTTC. The chain recombines TRBV7-3 with TRBJ2-1, with D possibly being TRBD2 (5 bases). The V end was cut by 5 bases, the J end by 10 bases, with 12 bases between. This CDR3 is built from 12 residues. The V gene's germline CDR1 is SGHTA and CDR2 FQGTGA.

The chain uses TRBV24-1 and TRBJ2-3; TRBD1 might be the D (6 bases). V lost 6 bases and J 5 bases, leaving 17 bases between the germline ends. CDR1 and CDR2 (germline): KGHDR, SFDVKD. This CDR3 is 15 amino acids long. CDR3 sequence reads: CATSQTTLGGDTQYF. The CDR3 coding sequence is TGTGCCACCAGTCAGACTACATTAGGGGGAGATACGCAGTATTTT.

The CDR3 DNA is TGTGCCAGTACCCCGGGACTAGCGGTCAATGAGCAGTTCTTC. This translates into CASTPGLAVNEQFF. The chain joins TRBV19 to TRBJ2-1, with TRBD2 matching over 11 bases. With V trimmed by 7 bases and J by 6 bases, 5 bases remained unmatched. The V gene's germline CDR1 is LNHDA and CDR2 SQIVND (reference sequence). There are 14 residues in the CDR3.

The J gene is TRBJ1-2, the V gene TRBV7-2; a weak D match, TRBD1 (6 bases). With 5 bases removed from V and 5 bases from J, the gap between germline ends came to 18 bases. The CDR3 has 15 amino acids. Germline V CDR1 and CDR2: SGHTA, FQGNSA. Here the CDR3 DNA reads TGTGCCAGCAGCGATACCCGACAGGCGTCTTATGGCTACACCTTC. Translating gives CASSDTRQASYGYTF.

The chain has TRBV21-1 and TRBJ1-1. TRBV21-1 is given as a pseudogene. The CDR3 is 15 residues long. CDR3 in amino acids: CASNPTSPGNTEAFF. CDR3 nucleotides: TGTGCCAGCAACCCTACTAGTCCAGGGAACACTGAAGCTTTCTTT.

The chain uses TRBV6-4 and TRBJ2-2, with TRBD2 matching over 10 bases. There are 16 residues in the CDR3. Germline values: CDR1 MRHNA, CDR2 SNTAGT. V lost 6 bases and J lost 5; bases outside the gene matches: 9. The CDR3 protein is CASRESSGSLTGELFF. Here the CDR3 DNA reads TGTGCCAGCAGAGAATCTAGCGGGAGTTTAACCGGGGAGCTGTTTTTT.

The rearrangement links TRBV6-4 to TRBJ2-7; 7 bases are a match to TRBD1. Trimming cost V 6 bases and J 2 bases; bases outside gene matches: 19. Germline CDR1 and CDR2: MRHNA and SNTAGT. The CDR3 covers 18 residues. CDR3 residues: CASRFTNGQVGKTYEQYF. For the CDR3, the DNA is TGTGCCAGCAGATTCACAAACGGACAGGTCGGCAAAACCTACGAGCAGTACTTC.